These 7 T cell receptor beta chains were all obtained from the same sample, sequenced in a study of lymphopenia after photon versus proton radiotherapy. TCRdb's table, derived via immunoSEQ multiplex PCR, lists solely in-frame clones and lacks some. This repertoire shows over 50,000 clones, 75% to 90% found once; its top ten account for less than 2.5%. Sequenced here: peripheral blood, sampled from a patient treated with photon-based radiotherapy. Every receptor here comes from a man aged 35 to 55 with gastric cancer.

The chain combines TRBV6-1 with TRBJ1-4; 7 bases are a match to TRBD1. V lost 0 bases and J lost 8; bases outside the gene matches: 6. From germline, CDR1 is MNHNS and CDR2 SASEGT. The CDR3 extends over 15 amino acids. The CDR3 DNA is TGTGCCAGCAGTGAAGCGCAGGGGGTTCGGGAAAAACTGTTTTTT. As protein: CASSEAQGVREKLFF.

CDR3 coding DNA: TGTGCCAGCAGTGAAGGGGACACCGGGGAGCTGTTTTTT. Translating it yields CASSEGDTGELFF. This rearrangement joins TRBV6-1 to TRBJ2-2, with D uncertain. This CDR3 has 13 residues. CDR1 is MNHNS and CDR2 is SASEGT in the germline V gene. Trimming took 1 base from V and 3 from J, leaving 3 bases between them.

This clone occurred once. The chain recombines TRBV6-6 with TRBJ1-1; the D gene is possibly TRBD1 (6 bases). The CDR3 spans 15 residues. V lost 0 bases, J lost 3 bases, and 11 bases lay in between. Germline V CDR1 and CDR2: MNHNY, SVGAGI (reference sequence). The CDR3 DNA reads TGTGCCAGCAGTTACTCCCAGGGGTGGGACACTGAAGCTTTCTTT. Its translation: CASSYSQGWDTEAFF.

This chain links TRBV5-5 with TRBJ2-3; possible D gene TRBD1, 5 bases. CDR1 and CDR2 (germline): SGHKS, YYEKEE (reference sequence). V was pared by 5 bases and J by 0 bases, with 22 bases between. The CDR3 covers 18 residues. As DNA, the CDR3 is TGTGCCAGCAGGACGCGCGCAGGGCCGGCGATTAGCACAGATACGCAGTATTTT. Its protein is CASRTRAGPAISTDTQYF.

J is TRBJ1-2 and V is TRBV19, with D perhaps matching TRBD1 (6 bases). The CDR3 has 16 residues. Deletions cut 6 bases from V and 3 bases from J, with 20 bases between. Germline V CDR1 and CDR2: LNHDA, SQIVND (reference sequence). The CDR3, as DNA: TGTGCCAGTAGAACAACTAACAGGGAAAAGGACTATGGCTACACCTTC. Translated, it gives CASRTTNREKDYGYTF.

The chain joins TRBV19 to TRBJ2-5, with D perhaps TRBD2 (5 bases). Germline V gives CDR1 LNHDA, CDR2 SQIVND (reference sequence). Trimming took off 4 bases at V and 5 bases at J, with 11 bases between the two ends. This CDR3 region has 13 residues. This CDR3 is CASSKEVRETQYF. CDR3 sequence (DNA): TGTGCCAGTAGTAAGGAGGTTAGGGAGACCCAGTACTTC.

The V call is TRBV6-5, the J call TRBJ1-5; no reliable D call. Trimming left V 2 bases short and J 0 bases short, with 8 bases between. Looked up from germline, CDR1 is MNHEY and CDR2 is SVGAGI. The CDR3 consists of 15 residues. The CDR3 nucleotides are TGTGCCAGCAGTTACAGACGGGATAGCAATCAGCCCCAGCATTTT. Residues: CASSYRRDSNQPQHF.